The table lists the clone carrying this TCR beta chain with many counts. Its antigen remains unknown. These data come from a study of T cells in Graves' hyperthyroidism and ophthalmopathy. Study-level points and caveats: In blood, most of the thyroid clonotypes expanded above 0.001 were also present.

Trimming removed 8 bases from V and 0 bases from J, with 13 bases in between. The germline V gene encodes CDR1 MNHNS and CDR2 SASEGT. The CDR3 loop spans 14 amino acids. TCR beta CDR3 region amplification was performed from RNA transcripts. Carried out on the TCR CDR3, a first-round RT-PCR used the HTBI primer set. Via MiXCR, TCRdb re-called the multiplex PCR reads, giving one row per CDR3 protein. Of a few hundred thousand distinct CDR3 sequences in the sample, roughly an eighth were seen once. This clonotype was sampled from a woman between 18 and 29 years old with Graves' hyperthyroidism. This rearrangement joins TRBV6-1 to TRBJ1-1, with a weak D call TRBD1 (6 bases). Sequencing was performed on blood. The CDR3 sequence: CASRYREVNTEAFF. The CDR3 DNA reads TGTGCCAGCCGCTACAGGGAGGTGAACACTGAAGCTTTCTTT.